The 25 T cell receptor beta chains below were found in one sample sequenced in a study of blood T cells in healthy people across ages. Through a sample-barcoded 5' primer and a J-beta primer mix, a second PCR was run for roughly 6 to 12 cycles. TCRdb re-called the 5' RACE reads through MiXCR, storing one row per CDR3 protein. The top ten hold over 5.5% of the sample, which has about 1.4 million distinct CDR3 sequences, roughly 60% seen once. Sequenced material: blood. These receptor sequences come from a man aged 18 to 35 in good health.

The rearrangement uses TRBV6-2 or TRBV6-3 and TRBJ1-4, with D unclear. The CDR3 totals 12 residues. The V and J ends lost 6 bases and 7 bases respectively, with 9 bases between them. CDR1 and CDR2 from the germline V gene are MNHEY and SVGEGT. As DNA, the CDR3 is TGTGCCAGCAGAGACCGACCTGAAAAACTGTTTTTT. Protein sequence: CASRDRPEKLFF.

This chain links TRBV6-2 or TRBV6-3 with TRBJ2-5; D may be TRBD1 (5 bases). This CDR3 contains 16 residues. CDR1 is MNHEY and CDR2 is SVGEGT in the germline V gene. The V gene lost 6 bases and the J gene lost 5 bases, with 22 bases spanning the gap. The CDR3 DNA reads TGTGCCAGCAGACGACCAATACTCAGGGTAGGGGAGACCCAGTACTTC. Translating gives CASRRPILRVGETQYF.

This clonotype occurred once. The J gene is TRBJ2-1, the V gene TRBV4-2; no clear D. Deletions cut 2 bases from V and 1 base from J, with 9 bases between. Per germline, CDR1 LGHNA and CDR2 YNFKEQ. The CDR3 sequence is 15 residues long. CDR3 DNA sequence: TGTGCCAGCAGCCAACAGTTCGGTTCCTACAATGAGCAGTTCTTC. Amino acid sequence: CASSQQFGSYNEQFF.

The CDR3 sequence is CASSPPVSYEQYF. CDR3 coding DNA: TGTGCCAGCAGCCCACCTGTAAGCTACGAGCAGTACTTC. The chain links TRBV7-9 to TRBJ2-4; D is unresolved. The DNA end favors TRBJ2-7, so the J call may be wrong. This CDR3 contains 13 residues. The germline V gene encodes CDR1 SEHNR and CDR2 FQNEAQ (reference sequence).

This clonotype turned up a few times. This CDR3 is CASSVTETTDTQYF. The CDR3, as DNA: TGTGCCAGCAGTGTAACGGAGACCACAGATACGCAGTATTTT. This chain links TRBV6-1 with TRBJ2-3; no definite D call. Germline V lookup: CDR1 MNHNS, CDR2 SASEGT. The CDR3 is made up of 14 amino acids. Trimming left V 4 bases short and J 2 bases short, with 10 bases between.

The V call is TRBV6-5, the J call TRBJ2-3; 15 bases are a match to TRBD2. V lost 0 bases, J lost 1 base, and 8 bases stayed unmatched. This CDR3 has 20 amino acids. CDR1 is MNHEY and CDR2 is SVGAGI in the germline V gene. The CDR3 DNA reads as TGTGCCAGCAGTTACTCGCGGACTAGCGGGAGGGCGAGTGGCACAGATACGCAGTATTTT. Translated: CASSYSRTSGRASGTDTQYF.

The chain combines TRBV5-1 with TRBJ2-3; D is uncertain. Between the trimmed V and J ends, which lost 4 bases and 4 bases, there was a span of 13 bases. Per germline, CDR1 SGHRS and CDR2 YFSETQ. The CDR3 spans 14 residues. The CDR3 DNA reads as TGCGCCAGCAGCGCAAAACCGTTTGCAGATACGCAGTATTTT. Amino acid sequence: CASSAKPFADTQYF.

The V and J genes are TRBV27 and TRBJ2-1; D is possibly TRBD2 (6 bases). Trimming cost V 5 bases and J 2 bases, with 13 bases left between them. The CDR3 has 15 residues. Germline CDR1 reads MNHEY; CDR2 reads SMNVEV (reference sequence). CDR3 in amino acids: CASSHGTRAYNEQFF. CDR3 in DNA: TGTGCCAGCAGTCACGGGACTCGCGCCTACAATGAGCAGTTCTTC.

CDR3 coding DNA: TGTGCCAGCAGTCCAGCGATAAGGGACAGGTTTCCCTCACCCCTCCACTTT. Protein product: CASSPAIRDRFPSPLHF. The V and J genes are TRBV2 and TRBJ1-6; the match to TRBD1 covers 8 bases. The germline CDR1 and CDR2 sequences are SNHLY and FYNNEI. CDR3 length equals 17 residues. V lost 5 bases and J lost 10; bases outside the gene matches: 16. The variable domain in full, with the rest retrieved from reference TRBV2 and TRBJ1-6, is EPEVTQTPSHQVTQMGQEVILRCVPISNHLYFYWYRQILGQKVEFLVSFYNNEISEKSEIFDDQFSVERPDGSNFTLKIRSTKLEDSAMYFCASSPAIRDRFPSPLHFGNGTRLTVT.

V usage is TRBV20-1 and J usage is TRBJ2-2, with 8 nucleotides matching TRBD1. After removal of 6 bases from V and 3 bases from J, the junction contained 6 bases not matched to a gene. CDR1 is DFQATT and CDR2 is SNEGSKA in the germline V gene (reference sequence). This CDR3 comprises 14 residues. The CDR3 is CSAATDRDTGELFF. The CDR3 bases are TGCAGTGCCGCCACGGACAGGGACACCGGGGAGCTGTTTTTT.

This clonotype was seen only a few times. The chain couples TRBV20-1 to TRBJ2-4; D is unclear. The last part of the DNA fits TRBJ2-5 better; the J call may be wrong. Germline CDR1 reads DFQATT; CDR2 reads SNEGSKA (reference sequence). CDR3 length equals 14 residues. CDR3 nucleotide sequence: TGCAGTGCTAGTGAGCCCAGGCCTGGGGAGACCCAGTACTTC. Translating gives CSASEPRPGETQYF.

The CDR3: CASSQVGRGQETQYF. CDR3 sequence (DNA): TGCGCCAGCAGCCAAGTTGGCAGGGGGCAAGAGACCCAGTACTTC. The genes are TRBV4-1 and TRBJ2-5; 7 nucleotides align to TRBD1. The CDR3 consists of 15 residues. Germline-derived CDR1 and CDR2 are MGHRA and YSYEKL. After removal of 1 base from V and 2 bases from J, the junction contained 4 bases not matched to a gene.

The rearrangement joins TRBV6-6 to TRBJ2-4; a possible D gene is TRBD1 (6 bases). Matching the DNA end better, TRBJ2-7 makes the J call doubtful. CDR3 size: 15 residues. The V gene's germline CDR1 is MNHNY and CDR2 SVGAGI (reference sequence). CDR3 sequence reads: CASSPGHTSSYEQYF. DNA of the CDR3: TGTGCCAGCAGCCCGGGACACACCAGCTCCTACGAGCAGTACTTC.

This clonotype has only a few counts. The rearrangement uses TRBV3-1 and TRBJ2-7; 8 bases fit TRBD2. The CDR3 loop spans 16 amino acids. Germline assignment: CDR1 LGHDT and CDR2 YNNKEL (reference sequence). V dropped 1 base and J dropped 1; count of bases not matched to a gene: 6. CDR3 in amino acids: CASSQGPSGGSYEQYF. The CDR3 DNA is TGTGCCAGCAGCCAAGGCCCCAGCGGGGGTTCCTACGAGCAGTACTTC.

This clonotype was seen only once. This sequence joins TRBV6-1 and TRBJ1-2, with no clear D. Germline assignment: CDR1 MNHNS and CDR2 SASEGT. V dropped 0 bases and J dropped 8 bases, with 10 bases sitting between them. The CDR3 is 13 residues long. The CDR3 coding sequence is TGTGCCAGCAGTGAAGCTAGGGAGTCGGGCTACACCTTC. This gives the protein CASSEARESGYTF.

This clonotype was found a few times. A junction end diverges from the germline sequence, so it may reflect a read error. The chain carries TRBV25-1 and TRBJ1-2; 9 bases line up with TRBD1. CDR3 size: 15 residues. CDR1 and CDR2 (germline): MGHDK, SYGVNS. The CDR3 region is CASREQGARNSGYTF. Written as DNA, the CDR3 is TGTGCCAGCAGAGAACAGGGGGCGCGAAACTCTGGCTACACCTTC.

The chain uses TRBV2 and TRBJ2-1, with no clear D. The V end was cut by 4 bases, the J end by 8 bases, with 15 bases between. Per the germline V gene, CDR1 is SNHLY and CDR2 is FYNNEI. This CDR3 spans 14 amino acids. CDR3 in amino acids: CASSVLGGIDEQFF. The CDR3 DNA follows: TGTGCCAGCAGTGTACTCGGTGGTATCGATGAGCAGTTCTTC.

J is TRBJ1-5 and V is TRBV6-2 or TRBV6-3; 8 bases fit TRBD1. Germline assignment: CDR1 MNHEY and CDR2 SVGEGT. Trimming cost V 6 bases and J 7 bases; bases outside gene matches: 8. The CDR3 is 14 residues long. The DNA for the CDR3 is TGTGCCAGCAGCCAACAGGGGGAGGTCCAGCCCCAGCATTTT. Residues: CASSQQGEVQPQHF.

The rearrangement links TRBV11-2 to TRBJ2-1, with 7 bases lining up with TRBD2. The CDR3 covers 17 residues. J was trimmed by 9 bases and V by 3 bases; bases with no gene match: 17. Germline V gives CDR1 SGHAT, CDR2 FQNNGV. CDR3 residues: CASSFPAFGEGWAEQFF. As DNA, the CDR3 is TGTGCCAGCAGCTTCCCCGCCTTTGGGGAGGGGTGGGCTGAGCAGTTCTTC.

The chain joins TRBV6-5 to TRBJ2-7; D perhaps matches TRBD1 (5 bases). V gave up 0 bases and J gave up 0 bases, with 12 bases separating them. Germline V gene data show CDR1 as MNHEY and CDR2 as SVGAGI. CDR3 length: 16 residues. The CDR3 DNA sequence: TGTGCCAGCAGTTACTCGATAATGCAGGGCTCCTACGAGCAGTACTTC. This translates into CASSYSIMQGSYEQYF.

The chain couples TRBV6-2 or TRBV6-3 to TRBJ2-3, with TRBD1 matching 7 bases. J gave up 4 bases and V 2 bases, and 9 bases lay outside the gene matches. Germline V lookup: CDR1 MNHEY, CDR2 SVGEGT. CDR3 length equals 16 residues. CDR3 nucleotides: TGTGCCAGCAGTTACGGCCCACAGGGGCTGGCAGATACGCAGTATTTT. Translation gives CASSYGPQGLADTQYF.

For this clonotype: A much larger clone sits a single nucleotide away, making a read error possible. This sequence joins TRBV27 and TRBJ1-1; D gene unclear. The CDR3 totals 13 residues. Trimming removed 5 bases at V and 0 bases at J, with 7 bases between. Germline lookup yields CDR1 MNHEY and CDR2 SMNVEV (reference sequence). This CDR3 reads CASSTSLNTEAFF. CDR3 DNA sequence: TGTGCCAGCAGTACCTCATTGAACACTGAAGCTTTCTTT.

This clonotype has a single count. The chain joins TRBV23-1 to TRBJ2-6; TRBD1 agrees at 7 bases. TRBV23-1 is noted as an ORF with a role that remains uncertain. The CDR3 is 18 residues long. V was clipped by 0 bases and J by 2 bases; unmatched bases: 7. The CDR3 bases are TGCGCCAGCAGTCAATCAACCCGAGACAGGGCTGGGGCCAACGTCCTGACTTTC. Translated: CASSQSTRDRAGANVLTF.

The chain links TRBV11-3 to TRBJ2-1, with a tentative D call TRBD2 (5 bases). Germline lookup yields CDR1 SGHNT and CDR2 YENEEA. CDR3 length: 16 amino acids. V shed 6 bases and J shed 5 bases, with 20 bases lying between them. The CDR3 region is CASSPTGAESDNEQFF. The CDR3 DNA is TGTGCCAGCAGTCCCACCGGAGCGGAGAGCGACAATGAGCAGTTCTTC.

This clonotype came up a few times. The chain has TRBV20-1 and TRBJ1-6, with TRBD1 identical over 8 bases. Trimming removed 6 bases from V and 7 bases from J; junction bases left unmatched: 2. The length of the CDR3 is 12 residues. Germline loops: CDR1 DFQATT, CDR2 SNEGSKA (reference sequence). The CDR3 region has the DNA TGCAGTGCCGGACAGGGAAATTCACCCCTCCACTTT. Translating gives CSAGQGNSPLHF.